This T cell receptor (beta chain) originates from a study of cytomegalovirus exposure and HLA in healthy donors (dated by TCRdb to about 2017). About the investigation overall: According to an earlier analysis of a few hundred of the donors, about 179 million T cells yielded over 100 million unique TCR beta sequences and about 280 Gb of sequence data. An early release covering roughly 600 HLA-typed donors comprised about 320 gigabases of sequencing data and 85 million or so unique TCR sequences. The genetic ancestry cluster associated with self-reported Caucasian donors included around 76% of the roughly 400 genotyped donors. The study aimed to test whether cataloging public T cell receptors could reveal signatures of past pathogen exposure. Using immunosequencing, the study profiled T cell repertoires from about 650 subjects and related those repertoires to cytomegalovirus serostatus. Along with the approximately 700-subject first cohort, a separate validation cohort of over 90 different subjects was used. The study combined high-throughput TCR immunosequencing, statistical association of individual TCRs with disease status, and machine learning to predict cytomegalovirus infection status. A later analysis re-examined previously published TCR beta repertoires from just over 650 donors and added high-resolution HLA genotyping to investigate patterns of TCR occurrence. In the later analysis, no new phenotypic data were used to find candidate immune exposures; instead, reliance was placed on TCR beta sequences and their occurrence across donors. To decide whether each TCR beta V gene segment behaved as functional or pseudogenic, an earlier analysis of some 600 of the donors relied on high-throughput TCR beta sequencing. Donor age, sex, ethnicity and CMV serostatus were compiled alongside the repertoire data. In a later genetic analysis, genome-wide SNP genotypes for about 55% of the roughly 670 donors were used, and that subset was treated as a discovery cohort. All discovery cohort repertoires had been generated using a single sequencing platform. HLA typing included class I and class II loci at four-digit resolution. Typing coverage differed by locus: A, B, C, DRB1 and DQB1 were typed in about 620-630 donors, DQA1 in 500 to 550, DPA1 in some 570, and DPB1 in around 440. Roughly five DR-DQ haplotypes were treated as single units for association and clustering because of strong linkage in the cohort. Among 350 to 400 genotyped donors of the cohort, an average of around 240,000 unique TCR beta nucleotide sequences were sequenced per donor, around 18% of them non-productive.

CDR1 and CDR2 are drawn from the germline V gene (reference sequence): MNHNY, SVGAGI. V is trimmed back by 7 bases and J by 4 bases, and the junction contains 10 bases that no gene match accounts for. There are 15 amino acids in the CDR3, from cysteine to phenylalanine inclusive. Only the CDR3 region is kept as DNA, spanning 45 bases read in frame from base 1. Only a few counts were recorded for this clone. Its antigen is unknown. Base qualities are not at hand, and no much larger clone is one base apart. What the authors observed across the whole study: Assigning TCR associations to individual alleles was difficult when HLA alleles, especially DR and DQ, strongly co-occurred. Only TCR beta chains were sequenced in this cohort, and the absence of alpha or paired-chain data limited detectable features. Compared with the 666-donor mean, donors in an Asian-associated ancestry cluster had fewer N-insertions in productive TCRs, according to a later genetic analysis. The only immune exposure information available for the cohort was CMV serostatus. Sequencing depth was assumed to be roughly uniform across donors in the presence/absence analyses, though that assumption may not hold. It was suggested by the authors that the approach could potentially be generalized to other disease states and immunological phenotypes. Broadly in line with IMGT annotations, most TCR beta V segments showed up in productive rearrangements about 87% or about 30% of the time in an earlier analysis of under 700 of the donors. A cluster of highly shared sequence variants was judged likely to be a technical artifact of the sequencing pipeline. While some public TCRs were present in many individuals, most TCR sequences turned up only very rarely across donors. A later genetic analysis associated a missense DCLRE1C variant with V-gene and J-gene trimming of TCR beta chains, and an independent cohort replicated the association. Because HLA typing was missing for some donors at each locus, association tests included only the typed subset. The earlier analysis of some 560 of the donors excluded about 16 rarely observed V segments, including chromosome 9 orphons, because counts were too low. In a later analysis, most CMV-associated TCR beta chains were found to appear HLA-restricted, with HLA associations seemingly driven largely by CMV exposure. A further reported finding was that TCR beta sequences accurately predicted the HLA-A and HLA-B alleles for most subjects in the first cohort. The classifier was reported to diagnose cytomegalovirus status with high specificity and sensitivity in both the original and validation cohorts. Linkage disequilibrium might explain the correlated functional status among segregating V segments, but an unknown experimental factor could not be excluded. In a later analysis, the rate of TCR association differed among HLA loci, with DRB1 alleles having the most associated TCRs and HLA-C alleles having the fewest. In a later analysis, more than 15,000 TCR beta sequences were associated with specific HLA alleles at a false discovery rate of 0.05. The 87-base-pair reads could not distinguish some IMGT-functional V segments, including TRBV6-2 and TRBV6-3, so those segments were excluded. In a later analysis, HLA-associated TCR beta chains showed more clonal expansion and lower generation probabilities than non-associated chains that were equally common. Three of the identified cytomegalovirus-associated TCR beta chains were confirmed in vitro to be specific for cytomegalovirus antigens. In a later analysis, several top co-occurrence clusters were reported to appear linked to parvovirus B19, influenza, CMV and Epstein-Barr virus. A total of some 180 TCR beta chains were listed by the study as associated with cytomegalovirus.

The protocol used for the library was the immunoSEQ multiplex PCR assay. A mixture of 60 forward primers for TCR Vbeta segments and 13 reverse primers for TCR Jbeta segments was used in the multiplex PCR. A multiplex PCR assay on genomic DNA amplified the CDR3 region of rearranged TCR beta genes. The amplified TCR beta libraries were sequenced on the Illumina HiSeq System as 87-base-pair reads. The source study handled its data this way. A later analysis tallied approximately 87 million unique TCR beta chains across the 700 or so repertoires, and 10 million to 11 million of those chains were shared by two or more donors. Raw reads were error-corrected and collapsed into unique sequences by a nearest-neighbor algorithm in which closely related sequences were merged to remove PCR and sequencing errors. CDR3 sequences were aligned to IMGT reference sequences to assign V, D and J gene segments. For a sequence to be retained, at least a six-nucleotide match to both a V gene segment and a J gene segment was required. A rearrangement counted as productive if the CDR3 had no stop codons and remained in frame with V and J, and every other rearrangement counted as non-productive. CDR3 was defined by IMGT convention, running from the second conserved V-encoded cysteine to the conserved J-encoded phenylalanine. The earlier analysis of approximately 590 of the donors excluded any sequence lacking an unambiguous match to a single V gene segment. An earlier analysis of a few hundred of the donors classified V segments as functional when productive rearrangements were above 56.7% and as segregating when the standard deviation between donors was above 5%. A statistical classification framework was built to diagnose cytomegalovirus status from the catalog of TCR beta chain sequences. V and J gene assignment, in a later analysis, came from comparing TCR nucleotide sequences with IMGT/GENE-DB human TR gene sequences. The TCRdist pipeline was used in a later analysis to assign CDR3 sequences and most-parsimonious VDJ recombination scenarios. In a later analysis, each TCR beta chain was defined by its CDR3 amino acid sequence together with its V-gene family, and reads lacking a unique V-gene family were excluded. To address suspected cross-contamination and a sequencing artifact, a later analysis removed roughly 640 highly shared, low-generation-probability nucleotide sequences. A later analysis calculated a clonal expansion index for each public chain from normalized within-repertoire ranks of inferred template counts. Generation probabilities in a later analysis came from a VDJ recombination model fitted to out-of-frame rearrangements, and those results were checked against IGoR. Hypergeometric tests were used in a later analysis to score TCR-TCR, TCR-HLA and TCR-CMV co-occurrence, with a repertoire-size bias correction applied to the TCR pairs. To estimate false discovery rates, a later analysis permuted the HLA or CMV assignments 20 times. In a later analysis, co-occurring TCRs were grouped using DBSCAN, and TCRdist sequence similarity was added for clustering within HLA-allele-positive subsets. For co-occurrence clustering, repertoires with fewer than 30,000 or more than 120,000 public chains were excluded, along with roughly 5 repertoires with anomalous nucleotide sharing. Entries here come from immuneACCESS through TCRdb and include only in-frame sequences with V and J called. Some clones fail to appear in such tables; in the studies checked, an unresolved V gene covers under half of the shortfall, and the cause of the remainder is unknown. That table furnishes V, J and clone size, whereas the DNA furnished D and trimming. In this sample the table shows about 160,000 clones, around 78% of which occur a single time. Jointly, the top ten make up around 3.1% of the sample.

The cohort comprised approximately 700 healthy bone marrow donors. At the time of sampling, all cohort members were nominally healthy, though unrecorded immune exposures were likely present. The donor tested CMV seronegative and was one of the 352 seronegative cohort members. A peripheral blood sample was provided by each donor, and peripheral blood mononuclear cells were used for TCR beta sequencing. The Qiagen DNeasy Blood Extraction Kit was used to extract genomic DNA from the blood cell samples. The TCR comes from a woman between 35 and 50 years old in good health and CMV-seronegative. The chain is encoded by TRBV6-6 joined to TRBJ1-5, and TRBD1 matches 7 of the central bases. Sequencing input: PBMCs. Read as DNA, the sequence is TGTGCCAGCACCTCCTCTACAGGGGCGAATCAGCCCCAGCATTTT. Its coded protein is CASTSSTGANQPQHF.